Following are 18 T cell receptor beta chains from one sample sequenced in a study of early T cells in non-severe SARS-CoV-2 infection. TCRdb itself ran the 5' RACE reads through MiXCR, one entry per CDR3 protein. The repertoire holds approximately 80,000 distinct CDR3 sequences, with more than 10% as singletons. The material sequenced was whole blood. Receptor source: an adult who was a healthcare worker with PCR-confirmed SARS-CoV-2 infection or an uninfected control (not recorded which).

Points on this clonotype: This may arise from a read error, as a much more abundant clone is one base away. CDR3 region: CSVAGRGNIQYF. CDR3 bases: TGCAGCGTTGCGGGACGGGGAAACATTCAGTACTTC. The V call is TRBV29-1, the J call TRBJ2-4; D possibly uses TRBD1 or TRBD2 (5 bases each). With 4 bases removed from V and 6 bases from J, the gap between germline ends came to 10 bases. The germline CDR1 and CDR2 sequences are SQVTM and ANQGSEA. The CDR3 covers 12 residues.

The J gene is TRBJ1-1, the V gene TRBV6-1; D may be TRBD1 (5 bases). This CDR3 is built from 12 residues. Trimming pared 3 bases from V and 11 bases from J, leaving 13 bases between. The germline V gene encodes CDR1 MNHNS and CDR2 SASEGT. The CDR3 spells CASSEGRVDAFF. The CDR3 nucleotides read TGTGCCAGCAGTGAGGGACGGGTTGATGCTTTCTTT.

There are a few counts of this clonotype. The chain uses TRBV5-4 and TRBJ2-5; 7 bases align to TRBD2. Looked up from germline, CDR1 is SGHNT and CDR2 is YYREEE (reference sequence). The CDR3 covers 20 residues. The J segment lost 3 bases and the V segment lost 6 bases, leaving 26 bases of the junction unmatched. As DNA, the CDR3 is TGTGCCAGCAAAACCTTTGTATCCCCACTAGCGATAAGGCGCGAAGAGACCCAGTACTTC. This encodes CASKTFVSPLAIRREETQYF. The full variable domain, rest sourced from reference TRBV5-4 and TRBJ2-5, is ETGVTQSPTHLIKTRGQQVTLRCSSQSGHNTVSWYQQALGQGPQFIFQYYREEENGRGNFPPRFSGLQFPNYSSELNVNALELDDSALYLCASKTFVSPLAIRREETQYFGPGTRLLVL.

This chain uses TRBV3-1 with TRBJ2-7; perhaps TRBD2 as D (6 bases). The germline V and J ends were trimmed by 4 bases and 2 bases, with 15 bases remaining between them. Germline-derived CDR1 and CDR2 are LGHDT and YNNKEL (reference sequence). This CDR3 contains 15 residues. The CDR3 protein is CASSLPGGAPYEQYF. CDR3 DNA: TGTGCCAGCAGCCTACCCGGGGGAGCTCCCTACGAGCAGTACTTC.

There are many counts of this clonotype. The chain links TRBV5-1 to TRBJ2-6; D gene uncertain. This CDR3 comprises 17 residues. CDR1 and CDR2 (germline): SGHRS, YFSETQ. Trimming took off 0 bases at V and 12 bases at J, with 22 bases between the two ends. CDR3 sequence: CASSLANDGPFPPVLTF. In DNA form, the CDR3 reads TGCGCCAGCAGCTTGGCCAATGACGGGCCCTTCCCCCCCGTCCTGACTTTC.

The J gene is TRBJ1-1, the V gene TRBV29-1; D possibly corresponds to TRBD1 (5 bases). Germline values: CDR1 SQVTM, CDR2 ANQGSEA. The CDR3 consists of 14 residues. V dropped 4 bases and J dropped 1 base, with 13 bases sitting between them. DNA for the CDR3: TGCAGCGTTGTCCCCAGGGCCCGGAACACTGAAGCTTTCTTT. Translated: CSVVPRARNTEAFF. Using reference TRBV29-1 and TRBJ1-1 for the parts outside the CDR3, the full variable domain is SAVISQKPSRDICQRGTSLTIQCQVDSQVTMMFWYRQQPGQSLTLIATANQGSEATYESGFVIDKFPISRPNLTFSTLTVSNMSPEDSSIYLCSVVPRARNTEAFFGQGTRLTVV.

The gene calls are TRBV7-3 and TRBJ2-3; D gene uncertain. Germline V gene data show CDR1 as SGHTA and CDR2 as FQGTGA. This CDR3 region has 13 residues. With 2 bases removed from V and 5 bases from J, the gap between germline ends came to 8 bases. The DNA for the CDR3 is TGTGCCAGCAGCTTATGGTGGGGAGATACGCAGTATTTT. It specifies CASSLWWGDTQYF.

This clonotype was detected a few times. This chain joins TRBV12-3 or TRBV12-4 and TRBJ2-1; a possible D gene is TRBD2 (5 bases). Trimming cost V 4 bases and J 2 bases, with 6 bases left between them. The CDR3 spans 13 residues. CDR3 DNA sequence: TGTGCCAGCAGTTCGACTACCTACAATGAGCAGTTCTTC. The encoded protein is CASSSTTYNEQFF.

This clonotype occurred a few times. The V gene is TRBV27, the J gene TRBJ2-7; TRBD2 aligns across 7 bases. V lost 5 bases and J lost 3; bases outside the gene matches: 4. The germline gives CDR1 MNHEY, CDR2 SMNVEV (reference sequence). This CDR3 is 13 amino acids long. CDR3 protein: CASSGGVGYEQYF. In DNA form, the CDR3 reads TGTGCCAGCAGTGGGGGGGTGGGCTACGAGCAGTACTTC.

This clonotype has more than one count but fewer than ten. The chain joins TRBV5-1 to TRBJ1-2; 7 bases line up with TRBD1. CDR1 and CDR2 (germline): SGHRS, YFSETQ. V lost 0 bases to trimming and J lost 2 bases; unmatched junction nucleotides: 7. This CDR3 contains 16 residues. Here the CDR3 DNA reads TGCGCCAGCAGCTTGGTCTCCGGGACAGAAAACTATGGCTACACCTTC. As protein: CASSLVSGTENYGYTF.

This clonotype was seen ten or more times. CDR3 sequence reads: CASSQGRQNSPLHF. CDR3 in DNA: TGTGCCAGCAGCCAGGGAAGACAGAATTCACCCCTCCACTTT. The J gene is TRBJ1-6, the V gene TRBV14, with a weak D call TRBD1 (5 bases). This CDR3 is 14 amino acids long. Trimming took off 3 bases at V and 7 bases at J, with 10 bases between the two ends. Germline values: CDR1 SGHDN, CDR2 FVKESK.

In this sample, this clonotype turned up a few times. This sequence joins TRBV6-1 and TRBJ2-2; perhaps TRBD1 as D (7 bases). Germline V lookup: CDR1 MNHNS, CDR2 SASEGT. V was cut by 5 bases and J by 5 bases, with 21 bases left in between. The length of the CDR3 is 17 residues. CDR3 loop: CASSPGRGTVSTGELFF. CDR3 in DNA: TGTGCCAGCAGTCCAGGTCGGGGGACAGTGAGTACCGGGGAGCTGTTTTTT.

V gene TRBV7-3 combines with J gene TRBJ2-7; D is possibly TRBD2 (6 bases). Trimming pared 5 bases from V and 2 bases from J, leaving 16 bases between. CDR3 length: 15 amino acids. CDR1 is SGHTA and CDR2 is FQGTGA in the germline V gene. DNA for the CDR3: TGTGCCAGCAGCCCTCAGCGGGCCGGCCCCTACGAGCAGTACTTC. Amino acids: CASSPQRAGPYEQYF.

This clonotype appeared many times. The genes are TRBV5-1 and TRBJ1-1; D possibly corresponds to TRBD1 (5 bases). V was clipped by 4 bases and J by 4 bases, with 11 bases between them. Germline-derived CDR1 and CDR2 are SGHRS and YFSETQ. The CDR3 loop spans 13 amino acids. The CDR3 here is CASSRDQGTEAFF. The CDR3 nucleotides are TGCGCCAGCAGCCGCGATCAGGGCACTGAAGCTTTCTTT.

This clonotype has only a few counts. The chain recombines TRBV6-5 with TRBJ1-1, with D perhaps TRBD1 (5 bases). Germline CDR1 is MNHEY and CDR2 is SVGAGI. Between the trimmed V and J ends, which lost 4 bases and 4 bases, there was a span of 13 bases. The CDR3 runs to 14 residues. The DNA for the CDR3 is TGTGCCAGCAGTTTCTACGGAAGGGGCACTGAAGCTTTCTTT. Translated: CASSFYGRGTEAFF.

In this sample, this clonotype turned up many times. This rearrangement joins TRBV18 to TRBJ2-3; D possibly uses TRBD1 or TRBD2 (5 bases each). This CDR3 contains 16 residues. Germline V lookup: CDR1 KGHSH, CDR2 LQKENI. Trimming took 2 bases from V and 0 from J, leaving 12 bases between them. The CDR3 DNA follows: TGTGCCAGCTCACCATACGGGACCCTAAGCACAGATACGCAGTATTTT. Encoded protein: CASSPYGTLSTDTQYF.

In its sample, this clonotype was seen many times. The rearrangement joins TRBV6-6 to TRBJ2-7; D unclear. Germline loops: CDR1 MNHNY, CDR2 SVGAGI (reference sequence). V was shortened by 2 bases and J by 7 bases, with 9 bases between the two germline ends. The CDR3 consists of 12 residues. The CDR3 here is CASSYQVREQYF. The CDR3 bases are TGTGCCAGCAGTTACCAGGTCCGTGAGCAGTACTTC.

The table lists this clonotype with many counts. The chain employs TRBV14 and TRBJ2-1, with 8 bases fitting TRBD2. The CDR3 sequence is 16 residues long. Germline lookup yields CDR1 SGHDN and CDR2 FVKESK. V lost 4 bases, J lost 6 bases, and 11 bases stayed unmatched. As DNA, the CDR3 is TGTGCCAGCAGCCTCCTCTTGACCGGGAGGGCCAATGAGCAGTTCTTC. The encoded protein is CASSLLLTGRANEQFF.